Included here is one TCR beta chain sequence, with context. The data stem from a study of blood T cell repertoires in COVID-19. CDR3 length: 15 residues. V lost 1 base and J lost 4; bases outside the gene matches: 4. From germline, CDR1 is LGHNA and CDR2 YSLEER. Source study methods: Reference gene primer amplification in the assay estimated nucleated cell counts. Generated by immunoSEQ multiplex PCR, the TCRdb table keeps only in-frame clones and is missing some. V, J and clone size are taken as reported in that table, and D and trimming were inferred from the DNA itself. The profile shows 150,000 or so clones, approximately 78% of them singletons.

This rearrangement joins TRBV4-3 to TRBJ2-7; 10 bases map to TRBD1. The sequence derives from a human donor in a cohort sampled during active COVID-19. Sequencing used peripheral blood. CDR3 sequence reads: CASSQATGGYYEQYF. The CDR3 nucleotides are TGCGCCAGCAGCCAAGCGACAGGGGGCTATTACGAGCAGTACTTC.